This TCR beta chain was sequenced for a study of OX40 agonist ivuxolimab in advanced cancers. Concerning the study at large: Ivuxolimab was an agonistic, fully human IgG2 monoclonal antibody directed against OX40 (CD134), a costimulatory receptor. Prior anti-PD-1, anti-PD-L1 or anti-CTLA-4 therapy was permitted, and approximately 42% of dose-escalation patients had received checkpoint inhibitors. Of the approximately 54 dose-escalation patients, hepatocellular carcinoma was present in 19, melanoma in approximately 15, renal cell carcinoma in 9 and head and neck cancer in 9. Intravenous ivuxolimab was administered to patients every 2 weeks at six dose levels: 0.01, 0.1, 0.3, 1.5, 3 and 10 mg/kg. Three dose-escalation patients achieved partial responses, one with hepatocellular carcinoma and two with cutaneous melanoma. Peripheral TCRbeta sequencing aimed to test whether ivuxolimab altered TCR sequence diversity and caused clonal T-cell expansion. In the dose-escalation cohort, nearly 85% of patients were male, and the mean age was 60 years with a range of roughly 20 to 79. The monotherapy dose-escalation portion (N = 52 patients) of the phase I ivuxolimab trial is reported in the paper. The research as a whole found: After ivuxolimab, more expanded clones were found on average in CD8+ T cells than in CD4+ T cells. Low levels of normalized T-cell clonal expansion were also seen in some patients who did not respond. At doses from 0.1 to 3.0 mg/kg, clonal expansion was seen in both CD4+ and CD8+ blood T cells between baseline and week 6. The antigen specificity of the clonally expanded peripheral T cells was not determined. In the 0.1-3.0 mg/kg groups, partial responders had among the lowest normalized peripheral clonal expansion, particularly in CD8+ T cells.

The CDR3 goes from the cysteine to the phenylalanine over 16 residues. Of the read, only the CDR3 DNA is kept; its 48 bases are in frame from base 1. According to the germline V gene, CDR1 reads MDHEN and CDR2 reads SYDVKM. V ends up 4 bases short and J 1 base short, with an unmatched junction base count of 9. To note about this clone: The antigen it recognizes is unknown. There are no base qualities to consult, and no much larger clone falls within one base.

For sequencing of the TCRbeta CDR3 region, genomic DNA was extracted from the sorted cells. The immunoSEQ Assay was used to sequence the TCRbeta CDR3 regions. TCRdb provides this immuneACCESS table in a form limited to in-frame rearrangements. Some clones are lacking; in checked studies, under half of them reflect an unresolved V gene, and why the rest are absent is not known. The sample contains just over 14,000 clones, almost 80% of them found a single time. Clones ranked in the top ten supply roughly 34% of the sample. The trial excluded patients who had a history of autoimmune disease or were on systemic immunosuppression. Peripheral blood for TCR sequencing was collected from all dose cohorts at baseline, on cycle 4 day 1, and on cycle 7 day 1. Samples were obtained from an open-label, multicenter, first-in-human phase I dose-escalation trial of ivuxolimab. The trial enrolled adults with locally advanced or metastatic head and neck squamous cell, hepatocellular, melanoma or renal cell carcinoma. Before TCR sequencing, CD4+ T cells and CD8+ T cells from peripheral blood were sorted into separate populations.

This TCR came from an adult with an advanced solid tumor such as melanoma, head and neck, liver or kidney cancer. This specimen was CD4+ or CD8+ T cells sorted from blood, taken in a trial of the OX40 agonist ivuxolimab. The chain was built from TRBV28 and TRBJ1-2, and 7 junctional nucleotides match TRBD1. For the CDR3, the sequence is CASSSLRDRVNYGYTF. The nucleotide sequence reads as follows: TGTGCCAGCAGTTCCCTTCGCGACAGGGTTAACTATGGCTACACCTTC.